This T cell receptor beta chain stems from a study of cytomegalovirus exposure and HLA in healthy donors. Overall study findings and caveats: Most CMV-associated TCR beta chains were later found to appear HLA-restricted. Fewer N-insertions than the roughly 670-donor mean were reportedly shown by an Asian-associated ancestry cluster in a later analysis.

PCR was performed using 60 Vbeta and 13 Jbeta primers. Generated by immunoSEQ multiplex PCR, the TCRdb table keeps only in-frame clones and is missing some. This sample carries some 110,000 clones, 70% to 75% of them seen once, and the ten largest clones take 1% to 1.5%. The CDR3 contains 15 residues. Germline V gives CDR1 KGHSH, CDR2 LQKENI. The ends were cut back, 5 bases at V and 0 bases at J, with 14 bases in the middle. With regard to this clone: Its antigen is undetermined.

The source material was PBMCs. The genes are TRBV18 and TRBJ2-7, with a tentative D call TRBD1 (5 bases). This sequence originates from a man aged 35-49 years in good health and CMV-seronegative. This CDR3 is CASSFDSQYSYEQYF. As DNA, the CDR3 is TGTGCCAGCTCATTCGACAGCCAGTACTCCTACGAGCAGTACTTC.